The 20 T cell receptor beta chains reported below all come from one sample, sequenced in a study of CD8+ T cells in alopecia areata. Documented treatment: oral pan-JAK inhibitor, 5-10 mg twice daily. cDNA serving as the sequencing template came from extracted, reverse transcribed RNA. TCRdb's copy holds only in-frame clones and misses some; the assay was immunoSEQ multiplex PCR. The table includes more than 150,000 clones, 60% to 70% detected once. Sequenced here: CD4+ T cells sorted from blood, sampled at week 4, from a patient treated with tofacitinib. The receptor set was obtained from a human donor with alopecia areata.

This chain uses TRBV6-5 with TRBJ1-4, with D possibly being TRBD1 (5 bases). Germline loops: CDR1 MNHEY, CDR2 SVGAGI. There are 11 residues in the CDR3. Trimming took off 9 bases at V and 6 bases at J, with 8 bases between the two ends. CDR3 nucleotide sequence: TGTGCCAGTCGCAGGGATGAAAAACTGTTTTTT. Translating it yields CASRRDEKLFF.

This clone has only one observation. The V call is TRBV5-1, the J call TRBJ2-5, with 14 bases matching TRBD2. This CDR3 contains 16 residues. The germline gives CDR1 SGHRS, CDR2 YFSETQ. Germline trimming cut 3 bases from V and 5 bases from J; bases unmatched to any gene: 6. The CDR3 here is CASSSGLAGGRETQYF. In DNA form, the CDR3 reads TGCGCCAGCAGCTCCGGACTAGCGGGGGGTCGGGAGACCCAGTACTTC.

This clone has only a few counts. The J gene is TRBJ1-4, the V gene TRBV5-1; maybe TRBD1 (5 bases). V lost 4 bases and J 8 bases, leaving 15 bases between the germline ends. Germline CDR1 reads SGHRS; CDR2 reads YFSETQ. CDR3 length: 14 residues. The CDR3 protein is CASSPWDYREKLFF. The CDR3 DNA sequence: TGCGCCAGCAGCCCCTGGGACTACCGCGAAAAACTGTTTTTT.

The chain has TRBV2 and TRBJ2-5, with TRBD1 as a possible D gene (7 bases). This CDR3 spans 14 amino acids. From germline, CDR1 is SNHLY and CDR2 FYNNEI. Trimming cost V 4 bases and J 4 bases, with 13 bases left between them. The CDR3: CASSVRQGGETQYF. CDR3 bases: TGTGCCAGCAGTGTTAGACAGGGAGGAGAGACCCAGTACTTC.

V gene TRBV15 combines with J gene TRBJ2-6, with 12 bases lining up with TRBD1. The V gene end was trimmed by 5 bases and the J gene end by 4 bases; junction bases not matched to a gene: 12. CDR3 length: 19 amino acids. The germline V gene has CDR1 LNHNV and CDR2 YYDKDF (reference sequence). CDR3 sequence reads: CATSPIPGQGASGANVLTF. The CDR3 DNA follows: TGTGCCACCAGCCCCATCCCGGGACAGGGGGCTTCAGGGGCCAACGTCCTGACTTTC.

The CDR3 reads CASSVGSGVSYNEQFF. In DNA form, the CDR3 reads TGTGCCAGCAGCGTAGGTAGCGGGGTCTCCTACAATGAGCAGTTCTTC. The gene calls are TRBV9 and TRBJ2-1; TRBD2 matches at 8 bases. The CDR3 consists of 16 residues. Germline-derived CDR1 and CDR2 are SGDLS and YYNGEE. V lost 0 bases, J lost 0 bases, and 2 bases stayed unmatched.

This clone has only a few counts. Written as DNA, the CDR3 is TGTGCCTGGAGGGGGCCTGGAAACACCATATATTTT. It yields the protein CAWRGPGNTIYF. The V gene is TRBV30, the J gene TRBJ1-3, with D perhaps TRBD1 (5 bases). The V end lost 3 bases, the J end lost 2 bases, and 5 bases lay between the germline ends. The CDR3 runs 12 residues. The germline V gene encodes CDR1 GTSNPN and CDR2 SVGIG (reference sequence).

This clone came up once. The V and J genes are TRBV15 and TRBJ2-7, with 7 bases that match TRBD1. Trimming cost V 1 base and J 1 base; bases outside gene matches: 1. CDR3 length: 14 residues. Germline V gives CDR1 LNHNV, CDR2 YYDKDF (reference sequence). CDR3 in amino acids: CATSRGGQSYEQYF. The CDR3 region has the DNA TGTGCCACCAGCAGAGGGGGACAGTCCTACGAGCAGTACTTC.

Of note for this clone: One junction end disagrees with the germline gene, perhaps due to a read error. This rearrangement joins TRBV2 to TRBJ2-4; D is unclear. Per the germline V gene, CDR1 is SNHLY and CDR2 is FYNNEI. This CDR3 is built from 10 residues. CDR3 residues: CASSADVKHF. CDR3 coding DNA: TGTGCCAGCAGCGCTGATGTCAAGCACTTC.

This chain links TRBV29-1 with TRBJ2-7, with 7 nucleotides matching TRBD1. The V gene end was trimmed by 4 bases and the J gene end by 9 bases; junction bases not matched to a gene: 6. CDR1 is SQVTM, CDR2 ANQGSEA, per germline. CDR3 length equals 11 residues. The CDR3 region has the DNA TGCAGCGTTGTTTTCCGGGACAGGCAGTACTTC. This encodes CSVVFRDRQYF.

The chain recombines TRBV5-4 with TRBJ2-3; D is unclear. V lost 4 bases to trimming and J lost 4 bases, with 10 bases between them. The CDR3 is made up of 13 amino acids. Germline CDR1 SGHNT, CDR2 YYREEE (reference sequence). In DNA, the CDR3 is TGTGCCAGCAGCCCCCAACGAGCAGATACGCAGTATTTT. Residues: CASSPQRADTQYF. Filled out from reference TRBV5-4 and TRBJ2-3, the complete variable domain reads ETGVTQSPTHLIKTRGQQVTLRCSSQSGHNTVSWYQQALGQGPQFIFQYYREEENGRGNFPPRFSGLQFPNYSSELNVNALELDDSALYLCASSPQRADTQYFGPGTRLTVL.

V usage is TRBV30 and J usage is TRBJ2-7; D not resolved. V was shortened by 2 bases and J by 3 bases, with 8 bases between the two germline ends. In germline, CDR1 is GTSNPN, CDR2 SVGIG (reference sequence). This CDR3 is 12 amino acids long. The CDR3 spells CAWSTGFYEQYF. Written as DNA, the CDR3 is TGTGCCTGGAGTACGGGTTTCTACGAGCAGTACTTC.

This chain links TRBV7-9 with TRBJ1-6, with 8 bases lining up with TRBD1. The CDR3 is made up of 16 amino acids. Losses at the gene ends were 5 bases for V and 8 bases for J; bases not matched to a gene: 11. Germline lookup yields CDR1 SEHNR and CDR2 FQNEAQ (reference sequence). For the CDR3, the DNA is TGTGCCAGCAGCCCGCGCAGGGGGCCTGGGGATTCACCCCTCCACTTT. It yields the protein CASSPRRGPGDSPLHF.

CDR3: CASSFYSGDGYTF. The DNA for the CDR3 is TGTGCCAGCAGCTTTTACAGCGGGGATGGCTACACCTTC. The chain employs TRBV7-2 and TRBJ1-2; D unclear. Between the trimmed V and J ends, which lost 3 bases and 6 bases, there was a span of 11 bases. This CDR3 region has 13 residues. Germline V gene sequence: CDR1 SGHTA, CDR2 FQGNSA.

The genes are TRBV4-1 and TRBJ1-1, with 8 bases identical to TRBD1. J gave up 8 bases and V 7 bases, and 6 bases lay outside the gene matches. From germline, CDR1 is MGHRA and CDR2 YSYEKL. The CDR3 loop spans 12 amino acids. The chain's CDR3 is CASTPRTGEAFF. The CDR3 bases are TGCGCCAGCACCCCTAGGACAGGGGAAGCTTTCTTT.

The CDR3 is CASSQTRDTQYF. The CDR3 nucleotides read TGCGCCAGCAGCCAAACTAGGGATACGCAGTATTTT. The chain links TRBV4-1 to TRBJ2-3; possibly TRBD2 for D (5 bases). The V and J ends lost 2 bases and 6 bases respectively, with 6 bases between them. Germline values: CDR1 MGHRA, CDR2 YSYEKL. This CDR3 is 12 amino acids long.

There are a few counts of this clone. V gene TRBV2 combines with J gene TRBJ1-6; unclear D gene. The germline V gene has CDR1 SNHLY and CDR2 FYNNEI. The CDR3 contains 11 residues. Trimming cost V 6 bases and J 7 bases, with 4 bases left between them. CDR3 loop: CASSGNSPLHF. The CDR3 DNA reads as TGTGCCAGCAGCGGGAATTCACCCCTCCACTTT.

This rearrangement joins TRBV30 to TRBJ1-5, with TRBD1 as a possible D gene (5 bases). CDR1 GTSNPN and CDR2 SVGIG come from the germline V gene (reference sequence). Trimming took 3 bases from V and 5 from J, leaving 14 bases between them. This CDR3 contains 14 residues. CDR3 amino acids: CAWSHGGRDQPQHF. The CDR3 DNA sequence: TGTGCCTGGAGCCACGGGGGTCGGGATCAGCCCCAGCATTTT.

V usage is TRBV15 and J usage is TRBJ2-2; 7 bases fit TRBD1. The CDR3 loop spans 14 amino acids. Germline loops: CDR1 LNHNV, CDR2 YYDKDF (reference sequence). V shed 0 bases, J shed 7 bases, and the junction held 2 bases outside the gene matches. In DNA, the CDR3 is TGTGCCACCAGCAGAGACCGACAGGGCGGGGAGCTGTTTTTT. This gives the protein CATSRDRQGGELFF.

The chain employs TRBV19 and TRBJ1-6; D not certain. The germline gives CDR1 LNHDA, CDR2 SQIVND (reference sequence). Trimming cost V 3 bases and J 7 bases, with 10 bases left between them. This CDR3 contains 14 residues. The CDR3 spells CASSIWTSNSPLHF. CDR3 coding DNA: TGTGCCAGTAGTATCTGGACGTCAAATTCACCCCTCCACTTT.